This entry features one T cell receptor beta chain sequence. V was clipped by 1 base and J by 1 base, with 18 bases between them. Germline loops: CDR1 SGHKS, CDR2 YYEKEE (reference sequence). The CDR3 runs 18 residues. This entry comes from a study of blood T cell repertoires in COVID-19. On the study more broadly: Acute and convalescent COVID-19 samples came from the United States, Italy and Spain. PBMCs, B-cell-depleted T cells, or T cells provided the cDNA or gDNA that made up the material.

This study enrolled people aged 18 to 89 from about two dozen US geographic areas. The method was immunoSEQ multiplex PCR; TCRdb's version includes in-frame clones alone and lacks a portion of them. The table shows approximately 240,000 clones, with about 90% occurring only once. The specimen sequenced was PBMCs or T cells enriched from blood (not recorded which). This chain links TRBV5-5 with TRBJ1-5; tentatively, D is TRBD1 (5 bases). This sequence originates from a woman between 18 and 29 years old who had recovered from COVID-19. DNA for the CDR3: TGTGCCAGCAGCTTGCGCCTGGACACCCCGCGGAGCAATCAGCCCCAGCATTTT. Protein: CASSLRLDTPRSNQPQHF.